A single sample gave rise to the 21 T cell receptor beta chains below, sequenced in a study of T cell responses to AZD1222 COVID-19 vaccine. Sequencing used immunoSEQ multiplex PCR; TCRdb keeps in-frame clones, though not all of them. This table has over 120,000 clones, more than 85% appearing once. The source material was peripheral blood, sampled on day 0 of AZD1222 vaccination. These TCRs come from an adult in good health.

This chain uses TRBV6-4 with TRBJ1-1; D is perhaps TRBD1 (6 bases). V was trimmed by 11 bases and J by 0 bases, leaving 16 bases between them. The germline V gene has CDR1 MRHNA and CDR2 SNTAGT. This CDR3 contains 14 residues. The CDR3 DNA reads as TGTGCCCACACGGGGGCCGGGGTGAACACTGAAGCTTTCTTT. Residues: CAHTGAGVNTEAFF.

This sequence joins TRBV27 and TRBJ1-5, with D tentatively TRBD1 (5 bases). This CDR3 comprises 15 residues. V shed 2 bases and J shed 0 bases, with 8 bases lying between them. CDR1 is MNHEY and CDR2 is SMNVEV in the germline V gene (reference sequence). The CDR3 DNA sequence: TGTGCCAGCAGTTTAACAGGTTATAGCAATCAGCCCCAGCATTTT. Amino acids: CASSLTGYSNQPQHF.

CDR3 sequence: CASAETSGSLREQYF. Written as DNA, the CDR3 is TGCGCCAGCGCGGAGACTAGCGGGAGTCTCCGCGAGCAGTACTTC. V usage is TRBV5-1 and J usage is TRBJ2-7; TRBD2 matches at 12 bases. Germline CDR1 is SGHRS and CDR2 is YFSETQ. V trimming: 7 bases; J trimming: 6 bases; junction bases outside the gene matches: 11. The CDR3 consists of 15 residues.

With respect to this clone: The junction departs from the called germline gene at one end, perhaps through a read error. The rearrangement joins TRBV6-5 to TRBJ1-5; D is ambiguous. This CDR3 region has 13 residues. Germline V CDR1 and CDR2: MNHEY, SVGAGI. CDR3 region: CASRAGSNQPRHF. The CDR3 DNA reads as TGTGCCAGCAGAGCGGGTAGCAATCAGCCCCGGCATTTT.

J is TRBJ2-5 and V is TRBV2, with 8 bases lining up with TRBD2. The V segment lost 5 bases and the J segment 5 bases; nucleotides outside the gene matches: 7. The V gene's germline CDR1 is SNHLY and CDR2 FYNNEI. CDR3 length equals 14 residues. The CDR3 reads CASSPRTSKETQYF. CDR3 DNA sequence: TGTGCCAGCAGTCCCAGGACTAGCAAGGAGACCCAGTACTTC.

The chain combines TRBV5-1 with TRBJ2-1; D uncertain. CDR1 is SGHRS, CDR2 YFSETQ, per germline. V was trimmed by 0 bases and J by 15 bases, leaving 10 bases between them. The CDR3 runs to 11 residues. The CDR3 is CASSLDGRRFF. As DNA, the CDR3 is TGCGCCAGCAGCTTGGATGGCAGGCGGTTCTTC.

The chain links TRBV19 to TRBJ1-4; the match to TRBD1 covers 7 bases. Trimming removed 7 bases from V and 5 bases from J; junction bases left unmatched: 7. Germline V gene lookup returns CDR1 LNHDA and CDR2 SQIVND (reference sequence). This CDR3 has 14 amino acids. The CDR3 region is CASNAGTENEKLFF. In nucleotides, the CDR3 is TGTGCCAGTAATGCCGGGACAGAAAATGAAAAACTGTTTTTT.

V is TRBV12-5 and J is TRBJ2-7; tentatively, D is TRBD2 (5 bases). The CDR3 covers 11 residues. Trimming took off 7 bases at V and 9 bases at J, with 13 bases between the two ends. CDR1 and CDR2 from the germline V gene are LGHNT and FRNRAP. CDR3 sequence: CASASLAGQYF. CDR3 in DNA: TGTGCTAGTGCCTCTCTCGCGGGGCAGTACTTC.

The rearrangement uses TRBV2 and TRBJ1-2; D possibly corresponds to TRBD1 (6 bases). Germline V gene data show CDR1 as SNHLY and CDR2 as FYNNEI. This CDR3 spans 12 amino acids. Trimming removed 7 bases at V and 5 bases at J, with 11 bases between. The CDR3 spells CASKRTDYGYTF. In nucleotides, the CDR3 is TGTGCCAGCAAAAGGACAGATTATGGCTACACCTTC. Based on the CDR3 plus reference TRBV2 and TRBJ1-2, the full variable domain is EPEVTQTPSHQVTQMGQEVILRCVPISNHLYFYWYRQILGQKVEFLVSFYNNEISEKSEIFDDQFSVERPDGSNFTLKIRSTKLEDSAMYFCASKRTDYGYTFGSGTRLTVV.

The J gene is TRBJ2-3, the V gene TRBV7-2; 14 bases align to TRBD2. The germline V gene has CDR1 SGHTA and CDR2 FQGNSA. This CDR3 is built from 18 residues. V was pared by 5 bases and J by 6 bases, with 13 bases of the junction left unmatched. The CDR3 spells CASSALGGGLAGEDTQYF. As DNA, the CDR3 is TGTGCCAGCAGCGCCCTGGGGGGGGGACTAGCGGGAGAGGATACGCAGTATTTT.

V gene TRBV15 combines with J gene TRBJ1-3; weak D call: TRBD1 (6 bases). CDR3 length: 14 residues. CDR1 and CDR2 from the germline V gene are LNHNV and YYDKDF (reference sequence). V dropped 4 bases and J dropped 4 bases, with 11 bases sitting between them. As DNA, the CDR3 is TGTGCCACCAGCACCACAGGGTCAGGAAACACCATATATTTT. This codes for CATSTTGSGNTIYF. Combining the CDR3 with reference TRBV15 and TRBJ1-3 gives the whole variable domain DAMVIQNPRYQVTQFGKPVTLSCSQTLNHNVMYWYQQKSSQAPKLLFHYYDKDFNNEADTPDNFQSRRPNTSFCFLDIRSPGLGDTAMYLCATSTTGSGNTIYFGEGSWLTVV.

The chain couples TRBV7-8 to TRBJ1-5; D call uncertain. The CDR3 spans 17 residues. Between the trimmed V and J ends, which lost 4 bases and 1 base, there was a span of 17 bases. The V gene's germline CDR1 is SGHVS and CDR2 FQNEAQ. CDR3 DNA: TGTGCCAGCAGCTCTCAAAGAGCCCCGCCAAGCAATCAGCCCCAGCATTTT. It encodes CASSSQRAPPSNQPQHF.

The genes are TRBV15 and TRBJ2-5; possibly TRBD2 for D (6 bases). The length of the CDR3 is 16 residues. V was pared by 0 bases and J by 5 bases, with 16 bases between. The germline V gene has CDR1 LNHNV and CDR2 YYDKDF (reference sequence). CDR3 region: CATSRDRLASGETQYF. In DNA form, the CDR3 reads TGTGCCACCAGCAGAGACCGCCTAGCGAGCGGGGAGACCCAGTACTTC.

This chain connects TRBV27 to TRBJ1-2; the D gene is possibly TRBD1 (5 bases). V lost 6 bases, J lost 5 bases, and 13 bases lay in between. The CDR3 runs 13 residues. Germline V CDR1 and CDR2: MNHEY, SMNVEV (reference sequence). Here the CDR3 reads CASRSGLGYGYTF. The CDR3 nucleotides read TGTGCCAGCAGATCAGGGTTAGGGTATGGCTACACCTTC.

The chain employs TRBV27 and TRBJ1-1; no clear D. The V end lost 0 bases, the J end lost 5 bases, and 13 bases lay between the germline ends. The CDR3 runs to 15 residues. CDR1 and CDR2 from the germline V gene are MNHEY and SMNVEV (reference sequence). CDR3: CASSLSKGGRTEAFF. The CDR3 region has the DNA TGTGCCAGCAGTTTATCGAAGGGTGGGAGGACTGAAGCTTTCTTT.

This chain connects TRBV19 to TRBJ2-4; D remains unclear. The CDR3 consists of 13 residues. The ends were cut back, 5 bases at V and 8 bases at J, with 13 bases in the middle. CDR1 LNHDA and CDR2 SQIVND come from the germline V gene (reference sequence). CDR3: CASSPQGWDIQYF. Here the CDR3 DNA reads TGTGCCAGTAGTCCGCAAGGGTGGGACATTCAGTACTTC.

The CDR3 sequence is CASSYSRSSYNEQFF. The CDR3 DNA reads TGTGCCAGCAGTTACTCGAGGAGCTCCTACAATGAGCAGTTCTTC. The V gene is TRBV6-5, the J gene TRBJ2-1; D remains ambiguous. CDR1 is MNHEY and CDR2 is SVGAGI in the germline V gene. Deletions cut 0 bases from V and 0 bases from J, with 6 bases between. The CDR3 is 15 residues long.

This clone was detected once. V usage is TRBV2 and J usage is TRBJ2-2, with D possibly being TRBD2 (6 bases). This CDR3 region has 14 residues. Trimming took off 6 bases at V and 0 bases at J, with 8 bases between the two ends. The germline gives CDR1 SNHLY, CDR2 FYNNEI. CDR3 bases: TGTGCCAGCAGAGGGACTTCGAACACCGGGGAGCTGTTTTTT. Protein sequence: CASRGTSNTGELFF.

J is TRBJ1-1 and V is TRBV12-5; D is perhaps TRBD1 (5 bases). The CDR3 runs to 15 residues. The V end was cut by 1 base, the J end by 6 bases, with 15 bases between. CDR1 is LGHNT and CDR2 is FRNRAP in the germline V gene. CDR3 DNA: TGTGCTAGTGGTTTGGAAGGGGTCGGAGCGCCTGAAGCTTTCTTT. Translating it yields CASGLEGVGAPEAFF. The variable domain in full, with the rest retrieved from reference TRBV12-5 and TRBJ1-1, is DARVTQTPRHKVTEMGQEVTMRCQPILGHNTVFWYRQTMMQGLELLAYFRNRAPLDDSGMPKDRFSAEMPDATLATLKIQPSEPRDSAVYFCASGLEGVGAPEAFFGQGTRLTVV.

The genes are TRBV13 and TRBJ2-1, with D possibly called TRBD1 or TRBD2 (5 bases each). Per germline, CDR1 PRHDT and CDR2 FYEKMQ (reference sequence). Between the trimmed V and J ends, which lost 8 bases and 8 bases, there was a span of 13 bases. This CDR3 spans 12 amino acids. The CDR3 here is CASGTGADEQFF. In DNA, the CDR3 is TGTGCCAGCGGGACCGGCGCCGATGAGCAGTTCTTC.

The chain is built from TRBV5-1 and TRBJ2-5, with TRBD1 identical over 8 bases. Per the germline V gene, CDR1 is SGHRS and CDR2 is YFSETQ. Trimming cost V 4 bases and J 5 bases; bases outside gene matches: 4. The CDR3 has 13 amino acids. For the CDR3, the DNA is TGCGCCAGCAGCCAGGACAGGGTGGAGACCCAGTACTTC. Protein product: CASSQDRVETQYF.